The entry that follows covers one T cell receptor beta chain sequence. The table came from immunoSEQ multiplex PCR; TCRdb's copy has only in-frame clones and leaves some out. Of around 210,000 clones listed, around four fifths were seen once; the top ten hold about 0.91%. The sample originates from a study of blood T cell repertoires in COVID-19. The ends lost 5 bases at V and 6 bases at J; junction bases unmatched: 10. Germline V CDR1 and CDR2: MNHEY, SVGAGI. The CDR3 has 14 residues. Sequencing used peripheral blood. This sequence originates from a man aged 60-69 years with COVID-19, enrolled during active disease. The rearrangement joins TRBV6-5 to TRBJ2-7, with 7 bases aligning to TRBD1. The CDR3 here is CASSPTGNSGEQYF. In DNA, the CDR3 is TGTGCCAGCAGTCCGACAGGGAATAGTGGCGAGCAGTACTTC.